The clone carrying this TCR beta chain is medium-sized (0.01 to 0.1%) by frequency. Read coverage stops 3 residues before the CDR3 terminus; the germline J gene supplies the remainder. Only in-frame clones appear in the TCRdb table, and some are missing; sequencing was by immunoSEQ multiplex PCR. The listing records about 20,000 clones. The sample originates from a study of T cells in women clearing cervical HPV infection. Germline V lookup: CDR1 SNHLY, CDR2 FYNNEI. The ends lost 6 bases at V and 4 bases at J; junction bases unmatched: 4. CDR3 length: 14 residues. The TCR sequence derives from a woman between 18 and 70 years old with a cervical HPV16 infection that either progressed to CIN3+ or cleared (not recorded which). V and J are TRBV2 and TRBJ2-4; TRBD1 aligns across 9 bases. Sequencing was carried out using blood buffy coat. The chain's CDR3 is CASRAGTGKNIQYF. The part of the CDR3 DNA that was read is TGTGCCAGCAGGGCAGGGACAGGGAAAAACATT.